The 13 T cell receptor beta chains in this list originate from one sample, sequenced in a study of CD8 T cells in ankylosing spondylitis. Study results and caveats: Seven to nine highly homologous variants made up a TCR beta motif, and this motif appeared characteristic of ankylosing spondylitis blood.

TCRdb itself ran the 5' RACE reads through MiXCR, one entry per CDR3 protein. The table records some 200,000 distinct CDR3 sequences, 6% to 8.5% of them present only once. These receptors are not linked to any known antigen. Material for sequencing was blood, either unsorted or a sorted T cell fraction (not recorded which). The receptors originated from a male donor with ankylosing spondylitis.

This chain uses TRBV13 with TRBJ2-1; TRBD1 agrees at 10 bases. CDR1 and CDR2 from the germline V gene are PRHDT and FYEKMQ (reference sequence). CDR3 length: 16 residues. V lost 5 bases and J lost 0; bases outside the gene matches: 4. The CDR3 DNA sequence: TGTGCCAGCAGCGCCGGGACAGGGGACTCCTACAATGAGCAGTTCTTC. Translating gives CASSAGTGDSYNEQFF.

This clonotype showed up many times. The V gene is TRBV9, the J gene TRBJ2-7, with D unclear. The CDR3 consists of 12 residues. V lost 1 base, J lost 6 bases, and 8 bases lay in between. Germline CDR1 is SGDLS and CDR2 is YYNGEE. CDR3 DNA: TGTGCCAGCAGCGTACATGATTCCGAGCAGTACTTC. The encoded protein is CASSVHDSEQYF.

The chain carries TRBV29-1 and TRBJ2-3; D might be TRBD1 (6 bases). V was pared by 4 bases and J by 7 bases, with 9 bases between. CDR1 SQVTM and CDR2 ANQGSEA come from the germline V gene. This CDR3 spans 11 amino acids. This chain's CDR3 is CSVVQGNTQYF. CDR3 bases: TGCAGCGTTGTACAGGGTAATACGCAGTATTTT.

This clonotype was seen at least ten times. The chain joins TRBV4-2 to TRBJ2-5; 9 bases match TRBD2. The CDR3 spans 16 residues. Germline CDR1 and CDR2: LGHNA and YNFKEQ. J lost 4 bases, V lost 0 bases, and 6 bases had no gene match. The CDR3 protein is CASSQDLAGVRETQYF. CDR3 bases: TGTGCCAGCAGCCAAGATTTAGCGGGGGTCAGAGAGACCCAGTACTTC.

At least ten counts were recorded for this clonotype. This chain connects TRBV4-3 to TRBJ1-4, with D uncertain. This CDR3 region has 14 residues. V dropped 3 bases and J dropped 7 bases, with 12 bases sitting between them. The V gene's germline CDR1 is LGHNA and CDR2 YSLEER. The CDR3 DNA reads as TGCGCCAGCAGCCATCTTTTGTGGGGTGAAAAACTGTTTTTT. This translates into CASSHLLWGEKLFF.

The table lists this clonotype with many counts. V gene TRBV7-8 combines with J gene TRBJ1-1; weak D call: TRBD1 (5 bases). CDR1 is SGHVS, CDR2 FQNEAQ, per germline. There are 15 residues in the CDR3. The V end was cut by 4 bases, the J end by 5 bases, with 17 bases between. The CDR3 loop reads CASSSNGAGRTEAFF. The DNA of the CDR3 is TGTGCCAGCAGCTCGAACGGGGCAGGGCGGACTGAAGCTTTCTTT.

Ten or more counts support this clonotype. For the CDR3, the DNA is TGTGCCAGTAGTTCTAGTTCCAGGGAGGGGTTCTCGTACAAAGATACGCAGTATTTT. This sequence encodes CASSSSSREGFSYKDTQYF. V and J are TRBV19 and TRBJ2-3; 7 nucleotides align to TRBD2. Trimming cost V 5 bases and J 5 bases; bases outside gene matches: 22. The CDR3 covers 19 residues. Germline CDR1 LNHDA, CDR2 SQIVND (reference sequence).

V usage is TRBV9 and J usage is TRBJ2-3, with TRBD2 matching over 9 bases. Unmatched junction bases numbered 7, after V lost 0 bases and J lost 5 bases. The CDR3 has 16 amino acids. The germline CDR1 and CDR2 sequences are SGDLS and YYNGEE. CDR3 in amino acids: CASSVVSSGVLDTQYF. CDR3 DNA: TGTGCCAGCAGCGTAGTTTCTAGCGGGGTTTTAGATACGCAGTATTTT.

This clonotype was counted at least ten times. The DNA for the CDR3 is TGCGCCAGCAGAAGCCGGACAGGAGCCGGGTACGAGCAGTACTTC. Amino acid sequence: CASRSRTGAGYEQYF. The chain recombines TRBV5-1 with TRBJ2-7, with 7 bases lining up with TRBD1. J gave up 4 bases and V 5 bases, and 12 bases lay outside the gene matches. Germline V CDR1 and CDR2: SGHRS, YFSETQ. The length of the CDR3 is 15 residues.

In its sample, this clonotype was seen many times. The genes are TRBV7-9 and TRBJ2-3, with D perhaps being TRBD1 or TRBD2 (6 bases each). V gave up 4 bases and J gave up 4 bases, with 18 bases separating them. This CDR3 spans 16 amino acids. CDR1 and CDR2 (germline): SEHNR, FQNEAQ (reference sequence). CDR3 in DNA: TGTGCCAGCAGCTCCGGGGGCGGGAAGTATTCAGATACGCAGTATTTT. The encoded protein is CASSSGGGKYSDTQYF. Filled out from reference TRBV7-9 and TRBJ2-3, the complete variable domain reads DTGVSQNPRHKITKRGQNVTFRCDPISEHNRLYWYRQTLGQGPEFLTYFQNEAQLEKSRLLSDRFSAERPKGSFSTLEIQRTEQGDSAMYLCASSSGGGKYSDTQYFGPGTRLTVL.

The sample holds a few counts of this clonotype. The chain joins TRBV20-1 to TRBJ1-2; D not certain. Germline CDR1 is DFQATT and CDR2 is SNEGSKA (reference sequence). The length of the CDR3 is 15 residues. V was clipped by 1 base and J by 3 bases, with 15 bases between them. This CDR3 reads CSARGSRGGHYGYTF. The CDR3 nucleotides are TGCAGTGCTAGAGGGAGCCGGGGAGGCCACTATGGCTACACCTTC.

This clonotype has more than one count but fewer than ten. The J gene is TRBJ2-7, the V gene TRBV12-5; 7 bases match TRBD1. The trim removed 4 bases at V and 0 bases at J, leaving 6 bases unmatched. Germline V gives CDR1 LGHNT, CDR2 FRNRAP. The CDR3 runs 15 residues. Written as DNA, the CDR3 is TGTGCTAGTGGTTGCCCGACAGGGAACTCCTACGAGCAGTACTTC. Amino acid sequence: CASGCPTGNSYEQYF. Complete variable domain (other parts from reference TRBV12-5 and TRBJ2-7): DARVTQTPRHKVTEMGQEVTMRCQPILGHNTVFWYRQTMMQGLELLAYFRNRAPLDDSGMPKDRFSAEMPDATLATLKIQPSEPRDSAVYFCASGCPTGNSYEQYFGPGTRLTVT.

This clonotype was seen a handful of times. The gene calls are TRBV15 and TRBJ2-3, with 9 bases fitting TRBD2. The length of the CDR3 is 17 residues. Germline V gives CDR1 LNHNV, CDR2 YYDKDF (reference sequence). The V gene end was trimmed by 0 bases and the J gene end by 4 bases; junction bases not matched to a gene: 8. CDR3 sequence (DNA): TGTGCCACCAGCAGAGATCGTCCAGCGGGGGGCCCAGATACGCAGTATTTT. Its protein is CATSRDRPAGGPDTQYF.